A selection of T cell receptor beta chains follows, all from one sample in a study of control samples from healthy donors and cancer patients. The method was immunoSEQ multiplex PCR; TCRdb's version includes in-frame clones alone and lacks a portion of them. The sample consists of 100,000 to 150,000 clones, 75% to 95% of them appearing once. Sequencing was carried out using blood. Receptors originate from a man aged 40-55 years in good health. Both conserved end residues are part of each CDR3. Each record gives: J gene, CDR3 length, V gene, CDR3 protein.

TRBJ2-4,18,TRBV7-9,CASSLGAVGRSYKNIQYF
TRBJ2-2,15,TRBV7-6,CASSLVGGNTGELFF
TRBJ1-1,11,TRBV5-4,CASVGPREVFF
TRBJ2-5,14,TRBV5-1,CASSLVGLAETQYF
TRBJ2-7,13,TRBV9,CASSAGTGQLQYF
TRBJ1-5,15,TRBV5-6,CASSLSTASNQPQHF
TRBJ1-3,13,TRBV29-1,CSVDGLSGNTIYF
TRBJ2-7,13,TRBV7-8,CASSLAQGYEQYF
TRBJ2-7,13,TRBV5-1,CASSLTANYEQYF
TRBJ1-6,13,TRBV27,CATTGSYNSPLHF
TRBJ2-5,16,TRBV19,CASSPIDREEEETQYF
TRBJ1-1,15,TRBV5-1,CASSLIGGTNTEAFF
TRBJ2-2,15,TRBV6-1,CASSEGPSPTGELFF
TRBJ1-2,11,TRBV30,CAWRPPYGYTF
TRBJ1-5,16,TRBV19,CASSGRGGAAFQPQHF
TRBJ1-1,15,TRBV28,CASSGRTPLNTEAFF
TRBJ1-1,14,TRBV28,CASSSPGENTEAFF